Shown below are 21 T cell receptor beta chains from a single sample sequenced in a study of T cell repertoires in cytomegalovirus infection (dated by TCRdb to the late 2010s). For these TCRs, the target antigens are not known. Sequenced using an Illumina HiSeq 1500. The raw public reads went through TCRdb reprocessing: fastp at Q25, MiXCR clone calling, in-frame beta chains kept. Each entry is one CDR3 protein sequence, shown with its most common DNA and genes. This sample comprises about 900,000 distinct CDR3 sequences, around 32% of them detected only once. The leading ten clones occupy roughly 13% of the sample. The intended sense of this specimen's treatment or condition label: in vitro stimulation with specific CMV peptide epitopes to enrich CMV-specific T cells. The source material was cultured CD8+ T cells from PBMCs, sampled from culture after CMV antigen stimulation. The receptors were sampled from a human donor in good health (CMV status not recorded). Some clones in this sample may be carry-over from other donors' samples.

This clonotype has a handful of counts. The rearrangement links TRBV12-3 or TRBV12-4 to TRBJ1-5; possible D gene TRBD1, 5 bases. The CDR3 is 16 amino acids. V lost 4 bases to trimming and J lost 1 base, with 14 bases between them. As DNA, the CDR3 is TGTGCCAGCAGTTCCTCTGAAAAGGGGAGCAATCAGCCCCAGCATTTT. Its protein product is CASSSSEKGSNQPQHF.

This clonotype occurred a few times. This chain uses TRBV9 with TRBJ2-3, with D perhaps matching TRBD2 (6 bases). Per the germline V gene, CDR1 is SGDLS and CDR2 is YYNGEE. V was trimmed by 3 bases and J by 4 bases, leaving 15 bases between them. This CDR3 region has 15 residues. CDR3 protein: CASSESGGPADTQYF. DNA of the CDR3: TGTGCCAGCAGCGAAAGTGGAGGGCCCGCAGATACGCAGTATTTT.

Written as DNA, the CDR3 is TGTGCCAGCAGAAACAAGGGTGCAGGGGCCGACACTGAAGCTTTCTTT. Translated, it gives CASRNKGAGADTEAFF. The chain combines TRBV7-9 with TRBJ1-1, with D possibly matching TRBD1 (6 bases). The CDR3 consists of 16 residues. Germline V gives CDR1 SEHNR, CDR2 FQNEAQ (reference sequence). The V end was cut by 6 bases, the J end by 3 bases, with 20 bases between.

The chain links TRBV7-9 to TRBJ2-1; 10 nucleotides agree with TRBD1. The V and J ends lost 5 bases and 4 bases, in that order; junction bases with no gene match: 8. CDR1 is SEHNR and CDR2 is FQNEAQ in the germline V gene (reference sequence). This CDR3 spans 16 amino acids. Here the CDR3 DNA reads TGTGCCAGCAGCGGGGCGACAGGGGGCTTTTACAATGAGCAGTTCTTC. Residues: CASSGATGGFYNEQFF.

Only a few counts were recorded for this clonotype. This chain connects TRBV20-1 to TRBJ2-2; TRBD1 might be the D (6 bases). The CDR3 is 15 residues long. Trimming left V 0 bases short and J 5 bases short, with 13 bases between. Germline V gene lookup returns CDR1 DFQATT and CDR2 SNEGSKA (reference sequence). The CDR3 region has the DNA TGCAGTGCTAGAGATAGAGGGGGATGGACCGGGGAGCTGTTTTTT. Its protein is CSARDRGGWTGELFF.

This rearrangement joins TRBV7-3 to TRBJ2-2, with TRBD1 identical over 8 bases. The CDR3 runs to 16 residues. The J segment lost 2 bases and the V segment lost 2 bases, leaving 4 bases of the junction unmatched. Germline CDR1 SGHTA, CDR2 FQGTGA. The CDR3 nucleotides read TGTGCCAGCAGCTTACAGGACAGGGTTAACACCGGGGAGCTGTTTTTT. Translating gives CASSLQDRVNTGELFF.

This CDR3 is CASSPQGQGPQHF. In DNA form, the CDR3 reads TGTGCCAGCAGCCCCCAGGGCCAGGGGCCCCAGCATTTT. This chain uses TRBV5-5 with TRBJ1-5, with a tentative D call TRBD1 (5 bases). V lost 4 bases and J lost 9, with 14 bases in between. The length of the CDR3 is 13 residues. Per the germline V gene, CDR1 is SGHKS and CDR2 is YYEKEE (reference sequence).

This clonotype was observed a handful of times. V gene TRBV27 combines with J gene TRBJ1-5, with 9 bases fitting TRBD1. The CDR3 sequence is 14 residues long. The germline CDR1 and CDR2 sequences are MNHEY and SMNVEV (reference sequence). The V and J ends lost 0 bases and 6 bases, in that order; junction bases with no gene match: 0. The CDR3 DNA follows: TGTGCCAGCAGTTTATCGACAGGGGGTCAGCCCCAGCATTTT. Translating gives CASSLSTGGQPQHF.

This clonotype was observed many times. The chain uses TRBV7-9 and TRBJ2-7; 12 bases fit TRBD2. CDR3 length: 14 residues. CDR1 is SEHNR, CDR2 FQNEAQ, per germline (reference sequence). V was pared by 5 bases and J by 4 bases, with 3 bases of the junction left unmatched. The DNA for the CDR3 is TGTGCCAGCAGCGTGACTAGCGGGGGATACGAGCAGTACTTC. Translated, it gives CASSVTSGGYEQYF.

The chain recombines TRBV19 with TRBJ1-5; unclear D gene. The CDR3 is 16 amino acids. V dropped 3 bases and J dropped 4 bases, with 16 bases sitting between them. The germline gives CDR1 LNHDA, CDR2 SQIVND (reference sequence). CDR3 DNA: TGTGCCAGTAGTATCCCTCGATCCGTCAAGAATCAGCCCCAGCATTTT. Its translation is CASSIPRSVKNQPQHF.

The sample holds many counts of this clonotype. The chain uses TRBV7-9 and TRBJ1-5; no definite D call. V lost 5 bases, J lost 5 bases, and 19 bases lay in between. Germline V lookup: CDR1 SEHNR, CDR2 FQNEAQ (reference sequence). This CDR3 spans 16 amino acids. The CDR3 spells CASSALGAGKDQPQHF. The CDR3 coding sequence is TGTGCCAGCAGCGCCTTGGGAGCGGGGAAGGATCAGCCCCAGCATTTT. The full variable domain, its missing parts supplied by reference TRBV7-9 and TRBJ1-5, is DTGVSQNPRHKITKRGQNVTFRCDPISEHNRLYWYRQTLGQGPEFLTYFQNEAQLEKSRLLSDRFSAERPKGSFSTLEIQRTEQGDSAMYLCASSALGAGKDQPQHFGDGTRLSIL.

This clonotype has only a few counts. The chain employs TRBV11-1 and TRBJ2-2; D tentatively reads TRBD1 or TRBD2 (5 bases each). Germline V CDR1 and CDR2: SGHAT, FQDESV (reference sequence). The CDR3 extends over 15 amino acids. V lost 8 bases, J lost 0 bases, and 13 bases lay in between. The CDR3 DNA follows: TGTGCCAGCGGACGGGGACGTTCGAACACCGGGGAGCTGTTTTTT. Translation gives CASGRGRSNTGELFF. Based on the CDR3 plus reference TRBV11-1 and TRBJ2-2, the full variable domain is EAEVAQSPRYKITEKSQAVAFWCDPISGHATLYWYRQILGQGPELLVQFQDESVVDDSQLPKDRFSAERLKGVDSTLKIQPAELGDSAMYLCASGRGRSNTGELFFGEGSRLTVL.

In this sample, this clonotype turned up a few times. This chain links TRBV25-1 with TRBJ2-3, with D possibly matching TRBD2 (7 bases). The V end was cut by 1 base, the J end by 6 bases, with 17 bases between. Germline V gene data show CDR1 as MGHDK and CDR2 as SYGVNS. The length of the CDR3 is 16 residues. The DNA for the CDR3 is TGTGCCAGCAGTGAATCACGGGGGGCAGCCCCCGATACGCAGTATTTT. It yields the protein CASSESRGAAPDTQYF.

There are a few counts of this clonotype. V and J are TRBV29-1 and TRBJ2-7, with D perhaps assigned TRBD1 or TRBD2 (6 bases each). Trimming took off 5 bases at V and 3 bases at J, with 20 bases between the two ends. The CDR3 loop spans 15 amino acids. Germline CDR1 is SQVTM and CDR2 is ANQGSEA. DNA of the CDR3: TGCAGCGTTCTTGTGAGGGTAAGGGGGGTCTACGAGCAGTACTTC. This codes for CSVLVRVRGVYEQYF.

This clonotype came up a few times. The V and J genes are TRBV10-3 and TRBJ1-5; D perhaps matches TRBD1 (5 bases). Trimming took off 1 base at V and 3 bases at J, with 10 bases between the two ends. The CDR3 loop spans 15 amino acids. Per the germline V gene, CDR1 is ENHRY and CDR2 is SYGVKD. The chain's CDR3 is CAISEWDGHNQPQHF. The CDR3 bases are TGTGCCATCAGTGAGTGGGACGGTCACAATCAGCCCCAGCATTTT.

This clonotype was detected many times. The rearrangement uses TRBV6-1 and TRBJ2-2; D gene unclear. This CDR3 spans 13 amino acids. Trimming removed 7 bases from V and 1 base from J, with 7 bases in between. Per the germline V gene, CDR1 is MNHNS and CDR2 is SASEGT. For the CDR3, the DNA is TGTGCCAGCATCGGGCAGAACACCGGGGAGCTGTTTTTT. As protein: CASIGQNTGELFF.

The chain employs TRBV4-1 and TRBJ1-5, with no clear D. Germline assignment: CDR1 MGHRA and CDR2 YSYEKL. This CDR3 region has 15 residues. The ends were cut back, 0 bases at V and 2 bases at J, with 8 bases in the middle. As DNA, the CDR3 is TGCGCCAGCAGCCAAGATCTTCGGGGCAATCAGCCCCAGCATTTT. It is translated as CASSQDLRGNQPQHF.

This clonotype showed up just a few times. V gene TRBV2 combines with J gene TRBJ2-1; 7 bases fit TRBD2. Trimming removed 6 bases from V and 5 bases from J; junction bases left unmatched: 10. The CDR3 is 15 amino acids. Germline V gene data show CDR1 as SNHLY and CDR2 as FYNNEI. The CDR3 nucleotides read TGTGCCAGCAGAGATACCGGGACTAATGACAATGAGCAGTTCTTC. Residues: CASRDTGTNDNEQFF.

This clonotype appeared many times. The V call is TRBV7-6, the J call TRBJ2-7; D is tentatively TRBD1 or TRBD2 (5 bases each). Trimming cost V 5 bases and J 3 bases, with 14 bases left between them. This CDR3 spans 14 amino acids. From germline, CDR1 is SGHVS and CDR2 FNYEAQ. As DNA, the CDR3 is TGTGCCAGCAGCCACGTCCAGGGAGACTACGAGCAGTACTTC. Amino acids: CASSHVQGDYEQYF.

This clonotype was seen many times. The J gene is TRBJ1-5, the V gene TRBV7-2; D is unresolved. The CDR3 spans 15 residues. From germline, CDR1 is SGHTA and CDR2 FQGNSA. The V end was cut by 5 bases, the J end by 3 bases, with 14 bases between. The CDR3 DNA follows: TGTGCCAGCAGCCTAAATCACTTTCTCAATCAGCCCCAGCATTTT. Translation: CASSLNHFLNQPQHF.

This clonotype was seen more than once but under ten times. The V and J genes are TRBV15 and TRBJ2-7; 9 bases align to TRBD1. Germline lookup yields CDR1 LNHNV and CDR2 YYDKDF (reference sequence). Trimming took 0 bases from V and 2 from J; bases not matched to a gene: 2. The length of the CDR3 is 15 residues. Written as DNA, the CDR3 is TGTGCCACCAGCAGAGATCGACAGGGGGCCTACGAGCAGTACTTC. Translated, it gives CATSRDRQGAYEQYF.